This T cell receptor (beta chain) was identified in a study of technical replicates of blood from a handful of donors. The CDR3 spans 16 residues. Germline CDR1 and CDR2: PRHDT and FYEKMQ (reference sequence). V lost 0 bases, J lost 3 bases, and 6 bases stayed unmatched. Generated by immunoSEQ multiplex PCR, the TCRdb table keeps only in-frame clones and is missing some. The table lists tens of thousands of clones, around 96% of them singletons. V gene TRBV13 combines with J gene TRBJ2-3; 7 bases align to TRBD1. Sequencing used T cells isolated from PBMCs. This clonotype originated in a human donor in good health. CDR3 residues: CASSLGLRGQTDTQYF. CDR3 DNA: TGTGCCAGCAGCTTAGGTTTGAGGGGGCAGACAGATACGCAGTATTTT.